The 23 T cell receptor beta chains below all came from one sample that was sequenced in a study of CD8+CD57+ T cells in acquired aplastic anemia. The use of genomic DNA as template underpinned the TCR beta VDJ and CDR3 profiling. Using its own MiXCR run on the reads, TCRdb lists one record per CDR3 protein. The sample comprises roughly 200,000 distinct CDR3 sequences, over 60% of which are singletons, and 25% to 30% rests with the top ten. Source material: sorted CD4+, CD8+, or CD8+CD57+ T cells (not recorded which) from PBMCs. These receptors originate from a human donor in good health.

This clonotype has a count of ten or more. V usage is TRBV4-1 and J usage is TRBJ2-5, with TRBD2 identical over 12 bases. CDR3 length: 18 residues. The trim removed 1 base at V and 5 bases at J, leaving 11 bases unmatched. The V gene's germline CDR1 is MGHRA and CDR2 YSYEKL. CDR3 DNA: TGCGCCAGCAGCCAAGTCCCTCTACTAGCGGGAGGTTATGAGACCCAGTACTTC. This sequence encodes CASSQVPLLAGGYETQYF.

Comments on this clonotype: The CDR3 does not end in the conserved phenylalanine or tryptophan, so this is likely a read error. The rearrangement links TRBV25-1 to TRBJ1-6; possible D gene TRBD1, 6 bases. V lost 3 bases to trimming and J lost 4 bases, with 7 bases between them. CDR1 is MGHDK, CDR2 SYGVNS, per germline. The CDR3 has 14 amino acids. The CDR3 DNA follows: TGTGCCAGCAGTGAGCAGGGGTATAATTCACCCCTCCACTCT. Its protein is CASSEQGYNSPLHS.

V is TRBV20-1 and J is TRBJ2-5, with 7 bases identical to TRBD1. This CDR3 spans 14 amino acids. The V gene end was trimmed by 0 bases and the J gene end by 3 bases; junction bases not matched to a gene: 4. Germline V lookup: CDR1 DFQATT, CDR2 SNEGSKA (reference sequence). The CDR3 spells CSARDGGQKETQYF. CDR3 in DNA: TGCAGTGCTAGAGATGGGGGACAGAAAGAGACCCAGTACTTC.

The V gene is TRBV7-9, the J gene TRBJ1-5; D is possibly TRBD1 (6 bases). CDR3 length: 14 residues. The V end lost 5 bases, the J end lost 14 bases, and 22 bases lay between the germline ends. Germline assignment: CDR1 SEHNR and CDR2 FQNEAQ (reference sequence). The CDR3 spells CASSPAGGRVHEHF. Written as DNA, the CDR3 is TGTGCCAGCAGCCCAGCGGGGGGCCGAGTCCACGAGCATTTT.

The CDR3 bases are TGTGCCAGCAGTGGGGTTCCCCCCAACTCCTACGAGCAGTACTTC. Encoded protein: CASSGVPPNSYEQYF. This chain uses TRBV25-1 with TRBJ2-7; the D is unclear. The CDR3 is 15 amino acids. Germline loops: CDR1 MGHDK, CDR2 SYGVNS. Deletions cut 4 bases from V and 0 bases from J, with 13 bases between.

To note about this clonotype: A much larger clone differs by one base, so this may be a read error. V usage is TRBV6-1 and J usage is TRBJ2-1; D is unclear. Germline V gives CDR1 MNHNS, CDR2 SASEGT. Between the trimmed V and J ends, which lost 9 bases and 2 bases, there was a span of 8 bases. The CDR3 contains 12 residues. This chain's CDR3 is CASYGTYNEQFF. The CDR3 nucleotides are TGTGCCAGTTACGGCACCTACAATGAGCAGTTCTTC.

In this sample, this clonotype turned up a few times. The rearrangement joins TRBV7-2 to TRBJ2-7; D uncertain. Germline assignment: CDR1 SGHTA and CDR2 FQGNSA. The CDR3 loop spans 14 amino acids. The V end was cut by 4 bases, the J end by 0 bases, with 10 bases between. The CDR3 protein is CASSSMSSSYEQYF. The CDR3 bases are TGTGCCAGCAGCTCTATGTCCAGCTCCTACGAGCAGTACTTC. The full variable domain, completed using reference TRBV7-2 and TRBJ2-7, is GAGVSQSPSNKVTEKGKDVELRCDPISGHTALYWYRQSLGQGLEFLIYFQGNSAPDKSGLPSDRFSAERTGGSVSTLTIQRTQQEDSAVYLCASSSMSSSYEQYFGPGTRLTVT.

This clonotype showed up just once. Here the CDR3 DNA reads TGCAGTGCTAGAGTAGGACTAGCGGCGACCCAAGAGACCCAGTACTTC. Amino acid sequence: CSARVGLAATQETQYF. This chain links TRBV20-1 with TRBJ2-5, with 10 bases identical to TRBD2. From germline, CDR1 is DFQATT and CDR2 SNEGSKA (reference sequence). The CDR3 length is 16 residues. Losses at the gene ends were 1 base for V and 1 base for J; bases not matched to a gene: 6.

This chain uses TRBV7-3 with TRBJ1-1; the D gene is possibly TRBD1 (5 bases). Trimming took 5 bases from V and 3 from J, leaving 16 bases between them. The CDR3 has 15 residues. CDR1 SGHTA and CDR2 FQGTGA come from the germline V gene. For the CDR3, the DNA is TGTGCCAGCAGCCCAACCGCAGGGTTGGACACTGAAGCTTTCTTT. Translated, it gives CASSPTAGLDTEAFF.

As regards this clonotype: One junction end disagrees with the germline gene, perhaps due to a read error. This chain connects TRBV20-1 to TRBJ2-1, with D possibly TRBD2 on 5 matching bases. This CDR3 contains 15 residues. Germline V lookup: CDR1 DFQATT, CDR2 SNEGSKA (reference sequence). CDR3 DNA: TGCAGTGCTAGAGGCCTAGAGGGCTCCTGCAATGAGCAGTTCTTC. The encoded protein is CSARGLEGSCNEQFF.

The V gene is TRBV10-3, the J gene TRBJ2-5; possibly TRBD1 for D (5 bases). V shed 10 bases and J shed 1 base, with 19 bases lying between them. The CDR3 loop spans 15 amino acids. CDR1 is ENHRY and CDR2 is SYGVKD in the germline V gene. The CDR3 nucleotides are TGTGCCACTACGACCTATGGACAAATCCAAGAGACCCAGTACTTC. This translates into CATTTYGQIQETQYF.

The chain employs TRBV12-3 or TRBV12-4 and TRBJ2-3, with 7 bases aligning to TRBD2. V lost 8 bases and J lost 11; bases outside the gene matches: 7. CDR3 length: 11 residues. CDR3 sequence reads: CASQSGTQQYF. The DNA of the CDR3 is TGTGCCAGCCAGAGCGGGACTCAGCAGTATTTT.

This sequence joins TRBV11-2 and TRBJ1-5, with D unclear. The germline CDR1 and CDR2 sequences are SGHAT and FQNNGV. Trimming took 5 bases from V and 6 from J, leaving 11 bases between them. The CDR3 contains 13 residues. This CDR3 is CASSLGDRQPQHF. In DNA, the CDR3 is TGTGCCAGCAGCCTAGGAGACCGTCAGCCCCAGCATTTT.

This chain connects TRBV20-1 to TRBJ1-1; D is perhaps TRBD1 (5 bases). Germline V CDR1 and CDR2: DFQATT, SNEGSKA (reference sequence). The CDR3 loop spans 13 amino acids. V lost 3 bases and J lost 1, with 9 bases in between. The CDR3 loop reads CSASQGGNTEAFF. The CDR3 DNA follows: TGCAGTGCTAGTCAGGGCGGGAACACTGAAGCTTTCTTT.

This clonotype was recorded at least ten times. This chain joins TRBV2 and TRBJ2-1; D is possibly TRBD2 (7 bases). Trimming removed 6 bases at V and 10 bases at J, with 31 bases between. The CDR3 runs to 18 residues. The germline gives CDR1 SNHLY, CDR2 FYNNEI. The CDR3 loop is CASSPTLQAKGGGNEQFF. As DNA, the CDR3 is TGTGCCAGCAGCCCTACCCTACAGGCCAAGGGGGGGGGAAACGAGCAGTTCTTC.

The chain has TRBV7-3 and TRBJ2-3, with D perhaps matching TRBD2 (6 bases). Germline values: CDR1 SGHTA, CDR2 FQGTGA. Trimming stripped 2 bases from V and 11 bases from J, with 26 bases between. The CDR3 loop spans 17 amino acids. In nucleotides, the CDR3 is TGTGCCAGCAGCTTAGGACCGGGACTTAGCTCCTACAATGAGCAGTATTTT. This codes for CASSLGPGLSSYNEQYF.

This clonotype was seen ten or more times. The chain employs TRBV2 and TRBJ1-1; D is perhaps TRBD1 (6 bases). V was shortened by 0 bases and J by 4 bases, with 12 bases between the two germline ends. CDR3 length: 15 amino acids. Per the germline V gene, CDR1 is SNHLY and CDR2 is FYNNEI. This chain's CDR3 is CASSEAGGAGTEAFF. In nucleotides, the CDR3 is TGTGCCAGCAGTGAAGCAGGGGGGGCCGGCACTGAAGCTTTCTTT.

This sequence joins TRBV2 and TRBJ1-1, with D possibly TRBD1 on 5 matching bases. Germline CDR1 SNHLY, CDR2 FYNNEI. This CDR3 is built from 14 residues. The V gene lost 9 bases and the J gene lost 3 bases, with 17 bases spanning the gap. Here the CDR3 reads CARGVAGLYTEAFF. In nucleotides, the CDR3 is TGTGCCAGAGGGGTAGCAGGACTATACACTGAAGCTTTCTTT.

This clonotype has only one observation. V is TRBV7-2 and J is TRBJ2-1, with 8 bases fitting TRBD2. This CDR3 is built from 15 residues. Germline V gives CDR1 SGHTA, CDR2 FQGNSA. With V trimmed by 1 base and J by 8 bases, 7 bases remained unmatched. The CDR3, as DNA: TGTGCCAGCAGCTTAGGGGGGACTAGAAACGATGAGCAGTTCTTC. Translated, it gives CASSLGGTRNDEQFF.

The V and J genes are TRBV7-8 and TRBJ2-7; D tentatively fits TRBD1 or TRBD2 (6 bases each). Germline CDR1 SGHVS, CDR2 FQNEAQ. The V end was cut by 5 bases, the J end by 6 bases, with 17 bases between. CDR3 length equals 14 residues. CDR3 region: CASSPEGGEGEQYF. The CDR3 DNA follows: TGTGCCAGCAGCCCAGAGGGGGGAGAGGGCGAGCAGTACTTC.

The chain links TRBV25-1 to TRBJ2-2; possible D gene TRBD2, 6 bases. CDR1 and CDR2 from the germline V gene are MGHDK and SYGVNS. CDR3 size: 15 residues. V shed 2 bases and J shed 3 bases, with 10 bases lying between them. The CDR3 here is CASSERGLDTGELFF. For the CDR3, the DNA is TGTGCCAGCAGTGAACGGGGACTGGACACCGGGGAGCTGTTTTTT.

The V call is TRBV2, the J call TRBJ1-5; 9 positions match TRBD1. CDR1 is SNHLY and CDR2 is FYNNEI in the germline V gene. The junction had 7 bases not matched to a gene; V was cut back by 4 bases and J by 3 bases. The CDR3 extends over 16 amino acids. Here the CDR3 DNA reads TGTGCCAGCAGTGGCCGGGACAGGGTCTTCAATCAGCCCCAGCATTTT. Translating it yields CASSGRDRVFNQPQHF.

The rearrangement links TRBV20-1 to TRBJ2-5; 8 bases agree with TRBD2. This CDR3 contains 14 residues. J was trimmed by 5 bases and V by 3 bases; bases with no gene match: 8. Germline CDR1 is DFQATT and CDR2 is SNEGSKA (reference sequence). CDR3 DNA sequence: TGCAGTGCTAGGCTAGCGGGTGAATGGGAGACCCAGTACTTC. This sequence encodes CSARLAGEWETQYF.